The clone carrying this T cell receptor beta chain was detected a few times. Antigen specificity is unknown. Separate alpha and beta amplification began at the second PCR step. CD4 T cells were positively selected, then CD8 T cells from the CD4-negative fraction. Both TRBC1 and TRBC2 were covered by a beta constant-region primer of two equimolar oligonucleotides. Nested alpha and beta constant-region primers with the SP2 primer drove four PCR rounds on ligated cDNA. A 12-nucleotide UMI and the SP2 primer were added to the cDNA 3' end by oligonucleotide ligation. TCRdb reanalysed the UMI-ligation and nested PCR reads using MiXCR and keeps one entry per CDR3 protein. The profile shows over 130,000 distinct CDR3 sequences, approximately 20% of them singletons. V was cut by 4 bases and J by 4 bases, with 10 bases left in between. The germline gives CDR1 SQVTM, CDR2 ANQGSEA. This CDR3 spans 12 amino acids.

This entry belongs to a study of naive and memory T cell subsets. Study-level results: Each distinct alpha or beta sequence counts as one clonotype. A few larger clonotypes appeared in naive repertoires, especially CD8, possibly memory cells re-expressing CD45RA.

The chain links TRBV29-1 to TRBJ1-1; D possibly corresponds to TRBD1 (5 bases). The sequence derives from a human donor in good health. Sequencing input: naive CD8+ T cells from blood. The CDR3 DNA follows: TGCAGCGTTGTATCGGGGGGCACTGAAGCTTTCTTT. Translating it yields CSVVSGGTEAFF.